Shown below are 6 T cell receptor beta chains from a single sample sequenced in a study of cytomegalovirus exposure and HLA in healthy donors. Researchers ran the PCR with 60 Vbeta and 13 Jbeta primers. Only in-frame clones appear in the TCRdb table, and some are missing; sequencing was by immunoSEQ multiplex PCR. The repertoire holds about 120,000 clones, with 55% to 65% as singletons. Sequenced material: PBMCs. The receptors here all came from a man in his forties in good health and CMV-seropositive.

The chain couples TRBV4-1 to TRBJ1-2; 7 bases fit TRBD1. This CDR3 spans 15 amino acids. Per the germline V gene, CDR1 is MGHRA and CDR2 is YSYEKL. Trimming at V came to 3 bases and at J to 3 bases, leaving 7 bases not matched to a gene. Here the CDR3 DNA reads TGCGCCAGCAGCCATCCCACAGGGGCTTACTATGGCTACACCTTC. It yields the protein CASSHPTGAYYGYTF.

This clone was detected only a few times. The chain is built from TRBV5-6 and TRBJ2-3; possible D gene TRBD1, 6 bases. V was shortened by 2 bases and J by 4 bases, with 11 bases between the two germline ends. This CDR3 contains 14 residues. Germline CDR1 reads SGHDT; CDR2 reads YYEEEE. The CDR3 DNA sequence: TGTGCCAGCAGCTTTGGTGGGGGCGCAGATACGCAGTATTTT. This gives the protein CASSFGGGADTQYF.

The chain recombines TRBV4-2 with TRBJ1-5; D is undetermined. V was clipped by 2 bases and J by 0 bases, with 8 bases between them. The CDR3 totals 15 residues. Germline CDR1 LGHNA, CDR2 YNFKEQ. CDR3 sequence reads: CASSQISYSNQPQHF. CDR3 nucleotides: TGTGCCAGCAGCCAAATTAGTTATAGCAATCAGCCCCAGCATTTT.

The J gene is TRBJ2-7, the V gene TRBV5-1, with D tentatively TRBD2 (7 bases). Germline CDR1 SGHRS, CDR2 YFSETQ. V was trimmed by 4 bases and J by 3 bases, leaving 11 bases between them. This CDR3 spans 13 amino acids. The DNA of the CDR3 is TGCGCCAGCAGCAGGGGGGGGTACTACGAGCAGTACTTC. Protein sequence: CASSRGGYYEQYF.

Here the CDR3 DNA reads TGTGCCAGCAGCTTAGGAGCGGGAGGGTACCAAGAGACCCAGTACTTC. Translating it yields CASSLGAGGYQETQYF. V and J are TRBV7-9 and TRBJ2-5, with TRBD2 matching 10 bases. CDR1 is SEHNR, CDR2 FQNEAQ, per germline (reference sequence). This CDR3 comprises 16 residues. The ends lost 1 base at V and 0 bases at J; junction bases unmatched: 2.

This chain uses TRBV27 with TRBJ1-2, with 7 bases matching TRBD1. Germline-derived CDR1 and CDR2 are MNHEY and SMNVEV (reference sequence). Losses at the gene ends were 6 bases for V and 8 bases for J; bases not matched to a gene: 3. CDR3 size: 11 residues. The CDR3 DNA sequence: TGTGCCAGCAGGGACAGGAGGGGCTACACCTTC. This gives the protein CASRDRRGYTF.